This T cell receptor (beta chain) was documented in a study of blood T cell repertoires in COVID-19. Study-level background: COVID-19 samples, acute and convalescent, were from the United States, Italy and Spain. In each case, the material was cDNA or gDNA derived from T cells, B-cell-depleted T cells, or PBMCs.

Germline V gene sequence: CDR1 SGHRS, CDR2 YFSETQ. J lost 5 bases, V lost 4 bases, and 11 bases had no gene match. This CDR3 has 16 amino acids. The authors' processing: From reference gene primer amplification, estimates of nucleated cell counts were derived. The method was immunoSEQ multiplex PCR; TCRdb's version includes in-frame clones alone and lacks a portion of them. The V and J calls and clone size come from that table; D and trimming were worked out from the DNA. The table records roughly 90,000 clones, 75% to 85% of them present only once. The sequence came from a woman in her sixties or seventies with acute or convalescent COVID-19. Sequenced input: peripheral blood. This chain connects TRBV5-1 to TRBJ2-5; 10 positions agree with TRBD1. The CDR3 DNA follows: TGCGCCAGCAGCCCGAGGCCGGGACAGGGGTTTGAGACCCAGTACTTC. As protein: CASSPRPGQGFETQYF.